These 17 T cell receptor beta chains were sequenced from one sample in a study of cytomegalovirus exposure and HLA in healthy donors. PCR primers comprised 60 Vbeta and 13 Jbeta primers. The table came from immunoSEQ multiplex PCR; TCRdb's copy has only in-frame clones and leaves some out. The sample carries roughly 180,000 clones, about 82% recorded once. The sample taken for sequencing was PBMCs. These receptors came from a man aged 18-30 years in good health and CMV-seronegative.

This chain connects TRBV5-1 to TRBJ1-2, with 8 positions matching TRBD1. CDR3 size: 14 residues. From germline, CDR1 is SGHRS and CDR2 YFSETQ. V lost 5 bases to trimming and J lost 6 bases; unmatched junction nucleotides: 9. The CDR3, as DNA: TGCGCCAGCAGTTTCCAACAGGGGGACGATGGCTACACCTTC. It translates to CASSFQQGDDGYTF.

The chain carries TRBV7-9 and TRBJ1-1; D is undetermined. The CDR3 sequence is 15 residues long. Germline CDR1 and CDR2: SEHNR and FQNEAQ (reference sequence). V lost 1 base and J 2 bases, leaving 11 bases between the germline ends. CDR3 residues: CASSLGAAYNTEAFF. The CDR3 DNA follows: TGTGCCAGCAGCTTAGGCGCGGCGTATAACACTGAAGCTTTCTTT.

The rearrangement uses TRBV14 and TRBJ2-7; D is perhaps TRBD2 (6 bases). Germline V gene lookup returns CDR1 SGHDN and CDR2 FVKESK. V shed 1 base and J shed 0 bases, with 13 bases lying between them. This CDR3 has 16 residues. CDR3: CASSQGSLGGSYEQYF. As DNA, the CDR3 is TGTGCCAGCAGCCAAGGGTCCCTCGGGGGCTCCTACGAGCAGTACTTC. The whole variable domain, remainder taken from reference TRBV14 and TRBJ2-7, is EAGVTQFPSHSVIEKGQTVTLRCDPISGHDNLYWYRRVMGKEIKFLLHFVKESKQDESGMPNNRFLAERTGGTYSTLKVQPAELEDSGVYFCASSQGSLGGSYEQYFGPGTRLTVT.

The rearrangement uses TRBV5-1 and TRBJ2-7; 11 positions agree with TRBD1. Looked up from germline, CDR1 is SGHRS and CDR2 is YFSETQ. J lost 5 bases, V lost 0 bases, and 4 bases had no gene match. This CDR3 is 15 amino acids long. In DNA form, the CDR3 reads TGCGCCAGCAGCTTGGCAGGGGACAGGGGGAACGAGCAGTACTTC. Protein product: CASSLAGDRGNEQYF.

This clone came up a few times. The gene calls are TRBV6-8 and TRBJ2-5; no clear D. Germline V gene lookup returns CDR1 MNHGY and CDR2 SAAAGT. CDR3 length equals 18 residues. V was pared by 6 bases and J by 0 bases, with 23 bases between. CDR3 sequence: CASRRRTGGAVNQETQYF. The CDR3 DNA reads as TGTGCCAGCAGACGAAGAACCGGCGGAGCTGTTAACCAAGAGACCCAGTACTTC.

CDR3 bases: TGTGCCATCAACATAAACAGGGGAACTAACTATGGCTACACCTTC. Its translation: CAININRGTNYGYTF. This chain joins TRBV10-3 and TRBJ1-2, with 7 bases lining up with TRBD1. The CDR3 runs 15 residues. V shed 7 bases, J shed 0 bases, and the junction held 8 bases outside the gene matches. Germline loops: CDR1 ENHRY, CDR2 SYGVKD.

The chain joins TRBV7-6 to TRBJ2-1; 11 positions match TRBD2. Germline V gives CDR1 SGHVS, CDR2 FNYEAQ. The J segment lost 1 base and the V segment lost 5 bases, leaving 4 bases of the junction unmatched. CDR3 length: 16 amino acids. For the CDR3, the DNA is TGTGCCAGCAGCCGATCTAGCGGGAGGTCCTACAATGAGCAGTTCTTC. Translation gives CASSRSSGRSYNEQFF.

The gene calls are TRBV7-9 and TRBJ1-4, with D unresolved. The germline CDR1 and CDR2 sequences are SEHNR and FQNEAQ (reference sequence). Deletions cut 6 bases from V and 4 bases from J, with 18 bases between. CDR3 size: 16 residues. The CDR3 bases are TGTGCCAGCAGTTCCGGGGTTACCGGTGTTAATGAAAAACTGTTTTTT. Its protein is CASSSGVTGVNEKLFF. Together with reference TRBV7-9 and TRBJ1-4, the CDR3 gives the full variable domain: DTGVSQNPRHKITKRGQNVTFRCDPISEHNRLYWYRQTLGQGPEFLTYFQNEAQLEKSRLLSDRFSAERPKGSFSTLEIQRTEQGDSAMYLCASSSGVTGVNEKLFFGSGTQLSVL.

The chain links TRBV7-9 to TRBJ1-1; 11 nucleotides match TRBD1. Trimming removed 5 bases from V and 0 bases from J; junction bases left unmatched: 5. The CDR3 covers 16 residues. The germline CDR1 and CDR2 sequences are SEHNR and FQNEAQ (reference sequence). For the CDR3, the DNA is TGTGCCAGCAGCCGGGACAGGGGGAAACTGAACACTGAAGCTTTCTTT. The encoded protein is CASSRDRGKLNTEAFF.

The chain uses TRBV9 and TRBJ2-7; TRBD1 is a possible D gene (6 bases). The CDR3 has 18 residues. The germline CDR1 and CDR2 sequences are SGDLS and YYNGEE. Trimming took 0 bases from V and 3 from J, leaving 22 bases between them. The CDR3 loop is CASSVDPSGTTGVYEQYF. The DNA of the CDR3 is TGTGCCAGCAGCGTAGACCCCTCAGGTACGACAGGAGTCTACGAGCAGTACTTC.

The chain combines TRBV6-1 with TRBJ2-7, with 9 bases fitting TRBD1. The CDR3 runs to 15 residues. J was trimmed by 7 bases and V by 5 bases; bases with no gene match: 12. Germline V CDR1 and CDR2: MNHNS, SASEGT. For the CDR3, the DNA is TGTGCCAGCAGTACACGGGACAGGGCAGGAGGGGAGCAGTACTTC. Its translation: CASSTRDRAGGEQYF.

This chain joins TRBV6-1 and TRBJ2-3; the match to TRBD1 covers 7 bases. Per the germline V gene, CDR1 is MNHNS and CDR2 is SASEGT. The trim removed 2 bases at V and 1 base at J, leaving 9 bases unmatched. This CDR3 region has 17 residues. This CDR3 reads CASSELAGGHRTDTQYF. The DNA of the CDR3 is TGTGCCAGCAGTGAATTGGCAGGGGGTCACCGCACAGATACGCAGTATTTT.

This clone was counted a single time. The V and J genes are TRBV28 and TRBJ1-4; D is unclear. The length of the CDR3 is 14 residues. The V gene lost 10 bases and the J gene lost 1 base, with 13 bases spanning the gap. The V gene's germline CDR1 is MDHEN and CDR2 SYDVKM. CDR3 protein: CATRASVTNEKLFF. The CDR3 DNA reads as TGTGCCACCAGAGCAAGCGTAACTAATGAAAAACTGTTTTTT.

This sequence joins TRBV19 and TRBJ1-1, with 10 positions matching TRBD1. The junction had 7 bases not matched to a gene; V was cut back by 3 bases and J by 3 bases. The germline V gene encodes CDR1 LNHDA and CDR2 SQIVND (reference sequence). This CDR3 spans 16 amino acids. The CDR3 DNA follows: TGTGCCAGTAGTATTGGGGACAGGGGTTTTGACACTGAAGCTTTCTTT. Amino acids: CASSIGDRGFDTEAFF.

This clone was observed a handful of times. This sequence joins TRBV4-2 and TRBJ1-4, with 7 bases lining up with TRBD1. The junction had 0 bases not matched to a gene; V was cut back by 4 bases and J by 1 base. The CDR3 length is 14 residues. Germline loops: CDR1 LGHNA, CDR2 YNFKEQ. CDR3 sequence (DNA): TGTGCCAGCAGCCGACAGGGAACTAATGAAAAACTGTTTTTT. Amino acids: CASSRQGTNEKLFF.

This chain joins TRBV20-1 and TRBJ2-7; unclear D gene. Germline CDR1 DFQATT, CDR2 SNEGSKA (reference sequence). Trimming shortened V by 3 bases and J by 4 bases, and 7 bases separated the two germline ends. The CDR3 has 11 residues. The CDR3 DNA reads as TGCAGTGCTAGTTTTCTTTACGAGCAGTACTTC. As protein: CSASFLYEQYF.

The DNA for the CDR3 is TGTGCCAGCAGCGGCGGACAGTACCTCTATGGCTACACCTTC. It encodes CASSGGQYLYGYTF. The chain recombines TRBV7-9 with TRBJ1-2; D may be TRBD1 (6 bases). Trimming took off 5 bases at V and 4 bases at J, with 14 bases between the two ends. CDR1 and CDR2 from the germline V gene are SEHNR and FQNEAQ (reference sequence). The CDR3 is 14 amino acids. The complete variable domain, with remaining parts taken from reference TRBV7-9 and TRBJ1-2, reads DTGVSQNPRHKITKRGQNVTFRCDPISEHNRLYWYRQTLGQGPEFLTYFQNEAQLEKSRLLSDRFSAERPKGSFSTLEIQRTEQGDSAMYLCASSGGQYLYGYTFGSGTRLTVV.